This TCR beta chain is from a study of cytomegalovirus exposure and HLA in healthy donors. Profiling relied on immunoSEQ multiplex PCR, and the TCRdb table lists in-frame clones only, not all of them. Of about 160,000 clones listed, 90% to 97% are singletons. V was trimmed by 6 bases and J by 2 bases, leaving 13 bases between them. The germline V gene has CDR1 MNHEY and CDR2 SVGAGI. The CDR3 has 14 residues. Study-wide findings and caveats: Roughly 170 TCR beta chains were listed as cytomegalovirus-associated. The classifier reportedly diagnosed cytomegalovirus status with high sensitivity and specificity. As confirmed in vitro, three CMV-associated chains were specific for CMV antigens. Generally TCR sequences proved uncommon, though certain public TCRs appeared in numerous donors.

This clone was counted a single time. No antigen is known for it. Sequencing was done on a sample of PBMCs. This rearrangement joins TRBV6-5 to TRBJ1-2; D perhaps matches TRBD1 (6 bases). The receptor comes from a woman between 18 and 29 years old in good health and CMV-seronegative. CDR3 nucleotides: TGTGCCAGCAGCAGGACAGCTTCCAACTATGGCTACACCTTC. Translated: CASSRTASNYGYTF.